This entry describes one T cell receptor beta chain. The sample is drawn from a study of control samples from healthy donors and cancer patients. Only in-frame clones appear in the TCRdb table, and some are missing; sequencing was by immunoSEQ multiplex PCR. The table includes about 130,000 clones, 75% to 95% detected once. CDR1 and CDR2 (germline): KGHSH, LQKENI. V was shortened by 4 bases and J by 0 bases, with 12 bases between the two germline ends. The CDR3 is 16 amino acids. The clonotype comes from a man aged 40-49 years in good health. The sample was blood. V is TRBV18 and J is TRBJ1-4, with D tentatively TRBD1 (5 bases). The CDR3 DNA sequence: TGTGCCAGCTCACTCAGGGAAGTGTCAACTAATGAAAAACTGTTTTTT. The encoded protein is CASSLREVSTNEKLFF.